This TCR beta chain was sequenced for a study of T-cell reconstitution after alpha-beta-depleted transplantation in children. Overall study results and limits: It was reported that alpha-beta T cells came from several hundred expanded graft clones (about two months after transplant). A year post-transplant, T-cell counts and diversity derived mostly from newly produced T cells.

CDR3 length: 13 residues. Germline V gene data show CDR1 as DFQATT and CDR2 as SNEGSKA (reference sequence). Trimming removed 7 bases at V and 5 bases at J, with 15 bases between. About this clonotype: The antigen is undetermined.

Unique molecular identifiers featured in how the TCRbeta library was prepared. TCRdb used MiXCR to reprocess the PCR reads, holding one entry per CDR3 protein. The sample carries nearly 350,000 distinct CDR3 sequences, around 15% recorded once. This TCR was sampled from a male patient between 2 and 10 years old who had a stem cell transplant for acute lymphoblastic leukemia, so the T cells may come from the graft donor. V usage is TRBV20-1 and J usage is TRBJ1-5; D is perhaps TRBD1 (5 bases). The sequencing used PBMCs, mostly from graft donor cells, collected 360 days after TCRalphabeta/CD19-depleted stem cell transplant. The chain's CDR3 is CSVTGLPDQPQHF. The CDR3 DNA is TGCAGTGTAACGGGACTTCCCGATCAGCCCCAGCATTTT.